The clone carrying this TCR beta chain was observed once. Trimming removed 3 bases from V and 2 bases from J, with 15 bases in between. Germline lookup yields CDR1 SGHRS and CDR2 YFSETQ. The CDR3 totals 16 residues. PCR amplification relied on 60 Vbeta primers (plus 13 Jbeta primers). The repertoire was sequenced with immunoSEQ multiplex PCR; TCRdb's copy has only in-frame clones and lacks some. The sample yields fewer than 85,000 clones, about two thirds seen once. The data were taken from a study of cytomegalovirus exposure and HLA in healthy donors. The sample comprised PBMCs. The source is a woman aged 40 to 50 in good health and CMV-seropositive. This sequence joins TRBV5-1 and TRBJ1-3; D gene uncertain. This CDR3 is CASSSRPRSAGNTIYF. In DNA, the CDR3 is TGCGCCAGCAGCTCGAGGCCTCGATCGGCTGGAAACACCATATATTTT.